This T cell receptor (beta chain) was found in a study of early T cells in non-severe SARS-CoV-2 infection. In TCRdb, the 5' RACE reads were re-called with MiXCR into one record per CDR3 protein. The sample includes 75,000 to 80,000 distinct CDR3 sequences, about 15% seen only once; the top ten take approximately 2.6%. The CDR3 totals 13 residues. The V and J ends lost 4 bases and 7 bases, in that order; junction bases with no gene match: 4. CDR1 is SQVTM, CDR2 ANQGSEA, per germline. The clonotype originates from an adult who was a healthcare worker with PCR-confirmed SARS-CoV-2 infection or an uninfected control (not recorded which). The chain recombines TRBV29-1 with TRBJ2-7; 13 bases fit TRBD2. Sequencing was done on a sample of whole blood. CDR3 amino acids: CSVGLAGGREQYF. The CDR3 DNA is TGCAGCGTTGGACTAGCGGGAGGTCGGGAGCAGTACTTC.